This T cell receptor (beta chain) was observed in a study of T cell responses to AZD1222 COVID-19 vaccine (dated by TCRdb to the early 2020s). Study-wide context: A total of under 250 trial participants underwent TCR sequencing, of whom about 200 had received two doses of AZD1222 and some 25 had received two doses of the MenACWY control vaccine. Trial participants were enrolled by age into subgroups of 18-55, 56-69 and 70-plus years, and about 150, 27 and 61 TCR-sequenced participants, respectively, were included in these subgroups.

What this sample's time point label stands for: about 28 days (+/-7) after the second vaccine dose. AZD1222 recipients given second doses at about 4 weeks or at about 12 weeks were pooled, since spike-specific TCR depth and breadth were not found to differ between the two schedules. Samples from vaccinated people were obtained from the UK trials COV001 and COV002, which included a single-blind randomized controlled phase 2/3 trial of AZD1222 (ChAdOx1 nCoV-19) in healthy adults. For TCRbeta chain sequencing, PBMC samples from trial participants were taken at day 0 and at day 28 after the second dose. This clone has a handful of counts. Its antigen target is currently unknown. Base qualities are not at hand, and no much larger clone is one base apart. The research as a whole found: Conclusions about previously exposed vaccinees were limited because only 5 or 6 AZD1222 recipients were SARS-CoV-2 seropositive at baseline. Because no samples from the day 14 peak response were available, repertoires could be characterized only after the peak T cell response. Participants were mostly white British, with more females than males. The authors suggested clonal diversity may have been underestimated. A significant rise in spike-specific TCR breadth and depth was observed after two AZD1222 doses relative to day 0 and relative to MenACWY recipients. Reportedly, almost half of the unique spike-specific TCRs recognized epitopes lying outside the regions that are mutated in the B.1.351 and B.1.1.7 variants. The 56-69-year group was small, and its depth increase did not reach significance, likely because of low power. The vaccine-associated CD4 TCRs covered the entire spike protein, and the dominant responses fell in regions 160-218 and 743-854.

CDR3 length: 15 amino acids, cysteine to phenylalanine. Kept here is only the CDR3 DNA, which spans 45 bases and is read in frame from base 1. CDR1 SGDLS and CDR2 YYNGEE were looked up in the germline V gene. V loses 0 bases of germline sequence and J loses 1 base, and the interval between the two ends is 7 bases. The CDR3 regions of human TCRbeta chains were analyzed by immunosequencing. In the source study's methods: TCRs in the repertoires were matched against a reference library of SARS-CoV-2-specific TCRs that had been generated with the MIRA antigen-specificity platform. Breadth meant the fraction of unique TCRs that were SARS-CoV-2-associated, whereas depth meant the fraction of total T cells that were SARS-CoV-2-associated. Using the MIRA data, every spike-specific TCR was mapped to the spike region that the TCR reacted to and assigned to either a CD4 or a CD8 class. Log10-transformed breadth and depth values were compared by one-way ANOVA with Sidak's multiple comparisons tests. TCRdb's version of the immuneACCESS table is confined to in-frame rearrangements and falls short of the full clone set. An unresolved V gene accounts for under half of the shortfall where checked; the remainder is of unknown origin. V, J and clone size were drawn from that table, and D and trimming were deduced from the DNA. Within this sample are around 94,000 clones, with 85% of them counted one time only. The ten largest clones add up to roughly 5% of the sample.

This TCR came from an adult who received the AZD1222 COVID-19 vaccine. Sequencing was performed on peripheral blood, taken 28 days after the second AZD1222 dose. This chain is built from TRBV9 and TRBJ2-2; the D gene lacks a confident call. The CDR3 protein: CASSVAAGNTGELFF. The DNA sequence reads TGTGCCAGCAGCGTAGCGGCAGGGAACACCGGGGAGCTGTTTTTT.